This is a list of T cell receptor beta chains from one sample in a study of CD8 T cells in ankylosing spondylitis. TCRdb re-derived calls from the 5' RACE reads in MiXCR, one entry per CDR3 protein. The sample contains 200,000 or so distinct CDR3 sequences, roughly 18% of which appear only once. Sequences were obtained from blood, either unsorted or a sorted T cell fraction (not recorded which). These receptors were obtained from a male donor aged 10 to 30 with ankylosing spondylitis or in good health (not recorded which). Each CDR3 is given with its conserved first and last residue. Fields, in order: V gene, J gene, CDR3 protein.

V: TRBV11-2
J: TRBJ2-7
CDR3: CAARGGINHEQYF

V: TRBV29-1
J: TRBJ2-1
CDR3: CSVVAENEQFF

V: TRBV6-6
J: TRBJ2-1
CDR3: CARPVSEQFF

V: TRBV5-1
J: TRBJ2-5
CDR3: CASSRTGTAIQETQYF

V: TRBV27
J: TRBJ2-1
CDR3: CASSIRLAGDNEQFF

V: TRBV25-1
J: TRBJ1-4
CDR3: CASSEYNEKLFF

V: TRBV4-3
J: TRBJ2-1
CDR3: CASSQDLIWAPYNEQFF

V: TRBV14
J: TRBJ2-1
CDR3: CASSPPGGYTYNEQFF

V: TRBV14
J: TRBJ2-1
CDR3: CASSQVTLREEYNEQFF

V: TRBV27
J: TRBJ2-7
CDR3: CASSTTSAYEQYF

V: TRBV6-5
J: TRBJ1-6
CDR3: CASSSTGTGDSPLHF

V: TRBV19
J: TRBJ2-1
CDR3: CASKTAGTWDEQFF

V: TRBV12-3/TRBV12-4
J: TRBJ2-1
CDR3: CASCAESSYNEQFF

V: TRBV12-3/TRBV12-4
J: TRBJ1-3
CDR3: CASSLGTRFWDTIYF

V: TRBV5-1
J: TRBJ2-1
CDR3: CASRGGRNNEQFF

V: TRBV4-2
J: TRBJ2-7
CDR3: CASGGPHAGIEQYF

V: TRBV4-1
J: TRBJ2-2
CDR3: CASSQVGQVNTGELFF

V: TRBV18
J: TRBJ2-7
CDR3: CASSPEAARLGEQYF

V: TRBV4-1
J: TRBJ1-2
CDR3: CASSQDPGQSYGYTF

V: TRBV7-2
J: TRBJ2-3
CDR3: CASSLLPSGNEDTQYF

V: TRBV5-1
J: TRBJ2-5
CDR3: CASSLLLARGETQYF

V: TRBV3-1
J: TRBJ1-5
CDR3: CASSQAGRAQPQHF

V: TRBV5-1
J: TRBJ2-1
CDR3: CASSFNDYNEQFF

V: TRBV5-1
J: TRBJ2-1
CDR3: CASSTASGRGNEQFF

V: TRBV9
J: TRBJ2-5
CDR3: CASSGRVGQETQYF

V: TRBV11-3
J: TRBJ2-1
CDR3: CASSPGGNEAHEQFF

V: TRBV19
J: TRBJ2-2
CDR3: CASSVTGGTGELFF

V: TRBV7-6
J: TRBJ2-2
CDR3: CASSPTSSITGELFF

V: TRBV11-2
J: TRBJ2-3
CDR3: CASSLELGPTDTQYF

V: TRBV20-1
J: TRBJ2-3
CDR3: CSAPGLAGADTQYF

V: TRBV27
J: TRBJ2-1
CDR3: CASSLVAGQFF

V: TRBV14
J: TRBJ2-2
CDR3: CASSQDWNTGELFF

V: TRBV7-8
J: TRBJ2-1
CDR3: CASSLGRKSGRAYNEQFF

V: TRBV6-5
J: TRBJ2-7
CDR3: CASSSPFYEQYF

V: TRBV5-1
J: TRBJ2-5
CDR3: CASSLSAAQETQYF

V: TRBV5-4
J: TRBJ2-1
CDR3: CASSLIDREEFF

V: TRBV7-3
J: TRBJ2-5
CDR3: CASSLTGRAQTQYF